The rows below give T cell receptor beta chains drawn from one sample of a study of blood T cell repertoires in COVID-19. Only in-frame clones appear in the TCRdb table, and some are missing; sequencing was by immunoSEQ multiplex PCR. This sample has about 380,000 clones, with more than 70% found just once. Sequencing used PBMCs or T cells enriched from blood (not recorded which). Receptors were obtained from a woman aged 18-29 years who had recovered from COVID-19. The CDR3 runs from the conserved cysteine through the conserved F or W. The order of the fields is CDR3 protein, V gene, clone size, J gene. The listing skips clone size in some rows; elsewhere it reads once, few, many or a size class.

CASSYRTGGDYGYTF | TRBV5-1 | . | TRBJ1-2
CASSLPGLPPETQYF | TRBV5-1 | . | TRBJ2-5
CASTRGSYGYTF | TRBV5-1 | . | TRBJ1-2
CASSVFPGETDTQYF | TRBV9 | once | TRBJ2-3
CASGLGGGQGSTDTQYF | TRBV12-5 | . | TRBJ2-3
CASRPGKTGYTF | TRBV6-5 | . | TRBJ1-2
CSALDSEKLFF | TRBV20-1 | . | TRBJ1-4
CASSLGWGREEKLFF | TRBV5-1 | . | TRBJ1-4
CASSETPGTGSVF | TRBV9 | . | TRBJ2-1
CAWSASDRGYNSPLHF | TRBV30 | . | TRBJ1-6
CASSRKGDWNTEAFF | TRBV5-1 | . | TRBJ1-1
CASSQVHGNTGELFF | TRBV7-9 | . | TRBJ2-2
CASRCGQEACGYTF | TRBV6-5 | . | TRBJ1-2
CASSSPRGSYNEQFF | TRBV6-5 | . | TRBJ2-1
CASSLNRENTEAFF | TRBV19 | . | TRBJ1-1
CASSQDRTGILSNTEAFF | TRBV4-3 | . | TRBJ1-1
CASSRRATAGVHNEQFF | TRBV2 | . | TRBJ2-1
CSAYTGGGYTF | TRBV20-1 | . | TRBJ1-2
CASSVHPGGPNRGNTEAFF | TRBV9 | . | TRBJ1-1
CASSVVEGGEQYF | TRBV9 | . | TRBJ2-7
CASSSGQGTNTEAFF | TRBV7-9 | . | TRBJ1-1
CASSLPTIYF | TRBV27 | . | TRBJ1-3
CASSGGFYGYTF | TRBV5-6 | . | TRBJ1-2
CASSDSGASYNEQFF | TRBV6-4 | . | TRBJ2-1
CASSPTRSTLPRDSNQPQHF | TRBV18 | . | TRBJ1-5
CASSPDRDYGYTF | TRBV3-1/TRBV3-2 | . | TRBJ1-2
CASSQDGLTYETQYF | TRBV4-1 | . | TRBJ2-5
CASSPRTAFTDTQYF | TRBV19 | . | TRBJ2-3